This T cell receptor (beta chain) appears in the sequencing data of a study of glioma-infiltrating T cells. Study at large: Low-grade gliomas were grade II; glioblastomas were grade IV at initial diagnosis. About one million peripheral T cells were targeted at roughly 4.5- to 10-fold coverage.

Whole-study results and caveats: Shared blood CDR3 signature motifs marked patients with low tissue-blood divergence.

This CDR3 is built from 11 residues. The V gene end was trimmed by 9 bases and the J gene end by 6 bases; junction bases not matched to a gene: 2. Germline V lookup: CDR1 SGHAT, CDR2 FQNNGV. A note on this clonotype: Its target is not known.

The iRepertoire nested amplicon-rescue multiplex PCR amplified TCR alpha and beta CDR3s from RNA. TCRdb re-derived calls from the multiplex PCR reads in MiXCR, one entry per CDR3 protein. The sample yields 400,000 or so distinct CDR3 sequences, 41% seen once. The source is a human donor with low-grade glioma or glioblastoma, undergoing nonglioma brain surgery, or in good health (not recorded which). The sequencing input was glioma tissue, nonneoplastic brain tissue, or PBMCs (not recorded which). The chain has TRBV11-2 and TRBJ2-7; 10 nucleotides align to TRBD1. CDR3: CASGTGVEQYF. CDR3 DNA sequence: TGTGCCAGTGGGACAGGGGTCGAGCAGTACTTC.